This T cell receptor (beta chain) was found in a study of cytomegalovirus exposure and HLA in healthy donors. Study-wide points: Follow-up analysis found HLA locus-dependent TCR association rates, highest for DRB1 and lowest for HLA-C. While the bulk of TCR sequences proved rare, some public TCRs turned up in many donors. HLA alleles showed associations with about 15,000 TCR beta sequences in a later analysis, at a 0.05 false discovery rate.

The PCR contained 60 Vbeta and 13 Jbeta primers. Using immunoSEQ multiplex PCR, the repertoire was profiled, and TCRdb retains in-frame clones only, with some absent. This sample carries around 130,000 clones, around 9% of them seen once, and the ten largest clones take 5% to 7%. The CDR3 has 14 amino acids. Germline CDR1 and CDR2: LNHDA and SQIVND (reference sequence). V was trimmed by 5 bases and J by 5 bases, leaving 13 bases between them. This clone was counted a few times. Its antigen remains unknown. The material sequenced was PBMCs. The gene calls are TRBV19 and TRBJ1-5, with D possibly matching TRBD1 (6 bases). The TCR originated in a man aged 35-49 years in good health and CMV-seronegative. The CDR3 protein is CASSPWDTYQPQHF. DNA for the CDR3: TGTGCCAGTAGTCCTTGGGACACCTATCAGCCCCAGCATTTT.